What follows is one T cell receptor (beta chain) and its context. These data are taken from a study of blood T cell repertoires in COVID-19. Produced via immunoSEQ multiplex PCR; TCRdb's table is partial and in-frame only. The profile shows a few hundred thousand clones, 88% of them singletons. The sequence was obtained from a woman aged 25-40 years who had recovered from COVID-19. Sequencing used peripheral blood.

DNA of the CDR3: TGTGCCAGCAGCTTATTCGCGGACAACTCTGGAAACACCATATATTTT. This gives the protein CASSLFADNSGNTIYF. J is TRBJ1-3 and V is TRBV7-2, with D tentatively TRBD1 (5 bases). The CDR3 has 16 residues. V gave up 2 bases and J gave up 0 bases, with 11 bases separating them. CDR1 is SGHTA, CDR2 FQGNSA, per germline.